These 23 T cell receptor beta chains were sequenced from one sample in a study of cytomegalovirus exposure and HLA in healthy donors. Researchers ran the PCR with 60 Vbeta and 13 Jbeta primers. Produced via immunoSEQ multiplex PCR; TCRdb's table is partial and in-frame only. The table includes some 120,000 clones, 80% to 85% detected once. The sample comprised PBMCs. These receptors were collected from a woman aged 25 to 39 in good health and CMV-seronegative.

In the case of this clone: One end of the junction varies from germline; a read error may be responsible. V is TRBV7-2 and J is TRBJ2-7; TRBD2 matches 10 bases. Germline V gene sequence: CDR1 SGHTA, CDR2 FQGNSA. The CDR3 is 16 residues long. The CDR3 DNA is TGTGCCAGCAGCTTCTTCGGGACTAGCGTCTCCAACGAGCAGTACTTC. It codes for CASSFFGTSVSNEQYF.

The chain couples TRBV30 to TRBJ1-2; 10 bases agree with TRBD1. Per germline, CDR1 GTSNPN and CDR2 SVGIG (reference sequence). This CDR3 spans 16 amino acids. Trimming cost V 2 bases and J 5 bases; bases outside gene matches: 11. CDR3 in amino acids: CAWSRPGTGVRYGYTF. CDR3 bases: TGTGCCTGGAGTCGACCCGGGACAGGGGTGAGGTATGGCTACACCTTC.

This clone occurred a few times. This chain joins TRBV5-1 and TRBJ2-6; TRBD1 matches at 7 bases. Germline CDR1 reads SGHRS; CDR2 reads YFSETQ. This CDR3 region has 16 residues. Trimming cost V 0 bases and J 2 bases; bases outside gene matches: 2. CDR3 nucleotides: TGCGCCAGCAGCTTGGGAGGACAGGCTGGGGCCAACGTCCTGACTTTC. Protein: CASSLGGQAGANVLTF.

Of note for this clone: At the DNA level, this CDR3 is encoded by other sequences in the same sample as well. V gene TRBV5-1 combines with J gene TRBJ2-1; D is unclear. V dropped 4 bases and J dropped 8 bases, with 7 bases sitting between them. In germline, CDR1 is SGHRS, CDR2 YFSETQ. CDR3 length: 11 amino acids. The CDR3: CASSLADEQFF. DNA of the CDR3: TGCGCCAGCAGCCTCGCGGATGAGCAGTTCTTC.

The chain couples TRBV18 to TRBJ1-2; 11 nucleotides agree with TRBD1. CDR1 and CDR2 from the germline V gene are KGHSH and LQKENI. The CDR3 consists of 15 residues. The trim removed 6 bases at V and 4 bases at J, leaving 7 bases unmatched. Here the CDR3 DNA reads TGTGCCAGCTCCCTTTCGGACAGGGGGCCCTATGGCTACACCTTC. Translation: CASSLSDRGPYGYTF.

This clone was picked up one time. V is TRBV18 and J is TRBJ2-2, with D perhaps TRBD1 (6 bases). The CDR3 length is 16 residues. Trimming removed 3 bases at V and 1 base at J, with 12 bases between. Looked up from germline, CDR1 is KGHSH and CDR2 is LQKENI. CDR3 nucleotide sequence: TGTGCCAGCTCACCGCCGCAGGGACAGAACACCGGGGAGCTGTTTTTT. Translation gives CASSPPQGQNTGELFF.

The genes are TRBV29-1 and TRBJ1-5, with a possible D match to TRBD1 (6 bases). Trimming took off 4 bases at V and 1 base at J, with 11 bases between the two ends. This CDR3 is 14 amino acids long. Germline assignment: CDR1 SQVTM and CDR2 ANQGSEA. The DNA for the CDR3 is TGCAGCGTTGTCTGGGGGGGCAGCAATCAGCCCCAGCATTTT. Amino acid sequence: CSVVWGGSNQPQHF.

This clone is a singleton in its sample. The chain carries TRBV11-2 and TRBJ1-1; 10 bases agree with TRBD1. There are 15 residues in the CDR3. Germline CDR1 and CDR2: SGHAT and FQNNGV. V lost 5 bases to trimming and J lost 4 bases; unmatched junction nucleotides: 7. For the CDR3, the DNA is TGTGCCAGCAGCCCTATCCGGACAGGGGGCACTGAAGCTTTCTTT. Translated: CASSPIRTGGTEAFF.

This clone showed up just a few times. A read error may produce the germline difference seen at one junction end. This chain uses TRBV6-6 with TRBJ1-6; 7 bases fit TRBD1. CDR3 size: 10 residues. Looked up from germline, CDR1 is MNHNY and CDR2 is SVGAGI (reference sequence). CDR3 sequence (DNA): TGTGCCAGCACTTTGACAGGGAAGGTCTTT. Amino acid sequence: CASTLTGKVF.

This clone was detected only once. A read error may account for a junction end that differs from germline. The chain employs TRBV18 and TRBJ2-7; 7 bases are shared with TRBD1. The CDR3 length is 15 residues. Germline V gene lookup returns CDR1 KGHSH and CDR2 LQKENI. The CDR3 is CASSLTSDRSYEQYF. In DNA, the CDR3 is TGTGCCAGTTCACTTACCTCGGACAGGTCCTACGAGCAGTACTTC.

The chain couples TRBV5-1 to TRBJ1-2; 7 bases agree with TRBD1. CDR3 length: 13 residues. CDR1 is SGHRS and CDR2 is YFSETQ in the germline V gene. After removal of 4 bases from V and 8 bases from J, the junction contained 8 bases not matched to a gene. CDR3 sequence: CASSNITGAGYTF. The CDR3 nucleotides read TGCGCCAGCAGCAATATTACAGGGGCCGGCTACACCTTC.

The chain recombines TRBV30 with TRBJ2-1; 8 nucleotides agree with TRBD2. This CDR3 contains 19 residues. Germline trimming cut 3 bases from V and 0 bases from J; bases unmatched to any gene: 16. Per germline, CDR1 GTSNPN and CDR2 SVGIG (reference sequence). The CDR3 reads CAWRVLTGTRSLSYNEQFF. The DNA for the CDR3 is TGTGCCTGGAGGGTACTAACCGGGACTAGGTCCCTCTCCTACAATGAGCAGTTCTTC. Full variable domain (remainder filled in from reference TRBV30 and TRBJ2-1): SQTIHQWPATLVQPVGSPLSLECTVEGTSNPNLYWYRQAAGRGLQLLFYSVGIGQISSEVPQNLSASRPQDRQFILSSKKLLLSDSGFYLCAWRVLTGTRSLSYNEQFFGPGTRLTVL.

The rearrangement links TRBV7-9 to TRBJ1-2, with unresolved D. With 1 base removed from V and 2 bases from J, the gap between germline ends came to 8 bases. Germline V lookup: CDR1 SEHNR, CDR2 FQNEAQ (reference sequence). The CDR3 covers 14 residues. The CDR3 region is CASSLGHQNYGYTF. DNA for the CDR3: TGTGCCAGCAGCTTAGGACACCAAAACTATGGCTACACCTTC.

The chain uses TRBV5-1 and TRBJ2-1; 9 bases align to TRBD2. Per the germline V gene, CDR1 is SGHRS and CDR2 is YFSETQ. The CDR3 contains 16 residues. With 0 bases clipped from V and 9 bases from J, the junction kept 10 bases outside the gene matches. In nucleotides, the CDR3 is TGCGCCAGCAGCTTGGTTGCTAGCGGGACCGGGGGTGAGCAGTTCTTC. Protein product: CASSLVASGTGGEQFF.

V is TRBV11-3 and J is TRBJ1-1, with 9 bases aligning to TRBD1. CDR3 length: 13 amino acids. Per germline, CDR1 SGHNT and CDR2 YENEEA. Trimming took 2 bases from V and 11 from J; bases not matched to a gene: 6. CDR3 loop: CASSLTRTGEAFF. Written as DNA, the CDR3 is TGTGCCAGCAGCTTAACCCGGACAGGGGAGGCTTTCTTT.

This clone was picked up one time. The rearrangement links TRBV11-3 to TRBJ1-1; perhaps TRBD1 as D (6 bases). V was cut by 5 bases and J by 0 bases, with 16 bases left in between. The germline CDR1 and CDR2 sequences are SGHNT and YENEEA. This CDR3 region has 16 residues. CDR3 amino acids: CASSATGLAMNTEAFF. As DNA, the CDR3 is TGTGCCAGCAGCGCAACAGGGCTGGCCATGAACACTGAAGCTTTCTTT.

This clone is a singleton in its sample. V and J are TRBV5-1 and TRBJ1-2; 11 nucleotides align to TRBD1. CDR1 SGHRS and CDR2 YFSETQ come from the germline V gene. The V segment lost 5 bases and the J segment 2 bases; nucleotides outside the gene matches: 11. There are 17 residues in the CDR3. CDR3 in DNA: TGCGCCAGCAGGGAACCGGGACAGGGGGATGGAAACTATGGCTACACCTTC. Translated: CASREPGQGDGNYGYTF.

The chain uses TRBV6-5 and TRBJ2-1; 10 bases fit TRBD1. The germline V gene has CDR1 MNHEY and CDR2 SVGAGI. Trimming took 0 bases from V and 2 from J; bases not matched to a gene: 1. CDR3 size: 16 residues. The CDR3 DNA reads as TGTGCCAGCAGTTACTCCGGGACAGGGGCCTACAATGAGCAGTTCTTC. Translation: CASSYSGTGAYNEQFF.

V and J are TRBV19 and TRBJ2-5, with TRBD2 as a possible D gene (5 bases). Trimming left V 5 bases short and J 5 bases short, with 15 bases between. Germline assignment: CDR1 LNHDA and CDR2 SQIVND (reference sequence). The CDR3 is made up of 14 amino acids. CDR3 DNA sequence: TGTGCCAGTAGTCCCCTTCTTCGCGGGGAGACCCAGTACTTC. Translation: CASSPLLRGETQYF.

The V call is TRBV30, the J call TRBJ1-2; maybe TRBD1 (6 bases). Germline V CDR1 and CDR2: GTSNPN, SVGIG (reference sequence). Trimming took 2 bases from V and 8 from J, leaving 15 bases between them. The CDR3 is made up of 13 amino acids. The CDR3 protein is CAWSFSPGAGYTF. CDR3 bases: TGTGCCTGGAGTTTTTCCCCAGGGGCCGGCTACACCTTC.

The CDR3 DNA sequence: TGTGCCAGCGGGGAGATACAAGAGACCCAGTACTTC. It encodes CASGEIQETQYF. The chain couples TRBV7-6 to TRBJ2-5, with D perhaps TRBD2 (5 bases). CDR1 is SGHVS, CDR2 FNYEAQ, per germline. The CDR3 consists of 12 residues. V was clipped by 8 bases and J by 2 bases, with 9 bases between them.

The chain couples TRBV7-6 to TRBJ2-7; TRBD2 aligns across 7 bases. The trim removed 4 bases at V and 2 bases at J, leaving 11 bases unmatched. Per germline, CDR1 SGHVS and CDR2 FNYEAQ. The CDR3 has 16 residues. CDR3: CASSSNLRDYPYEQYF. The CDR3 DNA reads as TGTGCCAGCAGCTCGAATCTCCGGGACTACCCCTACGAGCAGTACTTC. Drawing the rest from reference TRBV7-6 and TRBJ2-7, the complete variable domain is GAGVSQSPRYKVTKRGQDVALRCDPISGHVSLYWYRQALGQGPEFLTYFNYEAQQDKSGLPNDRFSAERPEGSISTLTIQRTEQRDSAMYRCASSSNLRDYPYEQYFGPGTRLTVT.

The V gene is TRBV30, the J gene TRBJ1-4; 7 nucleotides align to TRBD1. The CDR3 is 15 amino acids. Germline V lookup: CDR1 GTSNPN, CDR2 SVGIG (reference sequence). V gave up 0 bases and J gave up 5 bases; unmatched junction bases: 6. The CDR3 coding sequence is TGTGCCTGGAGTGTACCGGACAGGAGAAATGAAAAACTGTTTTTT. Its protein is CAWSVPDRRNEKLFF.